This T cell receptor beta chain was sequenced during a study of shared clonotypes between healthy human individuals. Losses at the gene ends were 3 bases for V and 4 bases for J; bases not matched to a gene: 4. The CDR3 totals 15 residues. The germline CDR1 and CDR2 sequences are MNHEY and SMNVEV (reference sequence). Remarks on this clone: Its antigen remains unknown.

Generated by immunoSEQ multiplex PCR, the TCRdb table keeps only in-frame clones and is missing some. The sample includes 650,000 to 800,000 clones, about 91% of them seen just once. CD45RO-negative CD8 cells positively selected for CCR7 made up the naive population, which excluded terminally differentiated effector memory CD45RA+ cells. The study's findings and limits: Unshared clonotypes carried lower generation probabilities than those common to all four donors. Naive CD4 clonotypes overlapped across several donors at around 5%.

The chain has TRBV27 and TRBJ2-1; 9 bases match TRBD2. The sample taken for sequencing was naive CD8+ T cells sorted from blood. This sequence originates from a man under 40 in good health. CDR3 nucleotides: TGTGCCAGCAGTTTTACTAGCGGGTTTTACAATGAGCAGTTCTTC. As protein: CASSFTSGFYNEQFF.